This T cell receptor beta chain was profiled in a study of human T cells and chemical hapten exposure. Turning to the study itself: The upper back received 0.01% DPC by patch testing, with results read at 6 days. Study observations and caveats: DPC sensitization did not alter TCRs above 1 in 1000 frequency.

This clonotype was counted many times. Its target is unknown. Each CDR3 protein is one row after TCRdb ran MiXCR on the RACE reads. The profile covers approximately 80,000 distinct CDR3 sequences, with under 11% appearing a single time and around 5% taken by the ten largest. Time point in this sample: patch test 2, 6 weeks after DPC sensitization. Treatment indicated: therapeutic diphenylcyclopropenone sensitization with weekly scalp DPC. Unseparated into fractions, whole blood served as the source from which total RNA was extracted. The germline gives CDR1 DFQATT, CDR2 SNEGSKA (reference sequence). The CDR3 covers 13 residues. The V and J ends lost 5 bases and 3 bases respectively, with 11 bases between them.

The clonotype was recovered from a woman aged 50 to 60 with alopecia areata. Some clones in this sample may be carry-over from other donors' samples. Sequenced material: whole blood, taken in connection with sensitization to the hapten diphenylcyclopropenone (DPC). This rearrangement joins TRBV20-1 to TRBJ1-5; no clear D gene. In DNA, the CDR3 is TGCAGTGCTTTCCTGGAGATCAATCAGCCCCAGCATTTT. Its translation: CSAFLEINQPQHF.